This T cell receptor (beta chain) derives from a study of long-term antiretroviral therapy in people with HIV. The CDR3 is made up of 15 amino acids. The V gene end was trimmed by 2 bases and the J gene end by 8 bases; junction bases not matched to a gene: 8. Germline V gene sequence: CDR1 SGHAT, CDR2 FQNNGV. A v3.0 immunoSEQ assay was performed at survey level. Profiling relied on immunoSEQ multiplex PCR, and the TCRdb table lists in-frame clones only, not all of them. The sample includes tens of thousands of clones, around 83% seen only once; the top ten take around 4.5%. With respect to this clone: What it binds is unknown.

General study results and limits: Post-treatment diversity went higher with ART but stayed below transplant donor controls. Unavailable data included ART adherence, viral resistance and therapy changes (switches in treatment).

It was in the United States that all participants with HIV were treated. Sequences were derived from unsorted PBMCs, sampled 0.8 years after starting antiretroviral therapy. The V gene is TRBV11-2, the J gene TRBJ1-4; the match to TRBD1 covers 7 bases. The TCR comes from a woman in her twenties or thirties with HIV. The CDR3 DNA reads TGTGCCAGCAGCTTAAGGGGGGGGACAGCAGAAAAACTGTTTTTT. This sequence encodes CASSLRGGTAEKLFF.